These 19 T cell receptor beta chains were all obtained from the same sample, sequenced in a study of shared clonotypes between healthy human individuals. Measured with immunoSEQ multiplex PCR; TCRdb has only the in-frame clones, and not every one. The top ten clones hold approximately 1.8% of a sample with 640,000 or so clones, 60% to 80% of them seen once. Sequenced sample: memory CD4+ T cells sorted from blood. As to subset: CD45RA-negative fraction. The origin of the receptors is a woman aged 25 to 45 in good health.

This clone was seen a handful of times. The chain joins TRBV18 to TRBJ1-1, with a possible D match to TRBD1 (5 bases). Looked up from germline, CDR1 is KGHSH and CDR2 is LQKENI. Trimming left V 1 base short and J 5 bases short, with 14 bases between. The CDR3 runs to 15 residues. CDR3: CASSPQGKVWTEAFF. Written as DNA, the CDR3 is TGTGCCAGCTCACCACAGGGGAAGGTATGGACTGAAGCTTTCTTT.

V usage is TRBV28 and J usage is TRBJ1-1; possibly TRBD1 for D (5 bases). V lost 7 bases, J lost 8 bases, and 14 bases lay in between. Germline lookup yields CDR1 MDHEN and CDR2 SYDVKM. CDR3 length equals 12 residues. CDR3 residues: CASIGAAGEAFF. The CDR3 nucleotides are TGTGCCAGCATCGGGGCCGCAGGCGAAGCTTTCTTT.

The rearrangement links TRBV11-2 to TRBJ2-7; TRBD1 agrees at 9 bases. V lost 4 bases, J lost 8 bases, and 12 bases stayed unmatched. The CDR3 runs to 15 residues. The germline V gene has CDR1 SGHAT and CDR2 FQNNGV. CDR3 DNA sequence: TGTGCCAGCAGCTCTTACGCAGGACAGGGGACTAAGCAGTACTTC. The encoded protein is CASSSYAGQGTKQYF.

Many counts were recorded for this clone. J is TRBJ2-3 and V is TRBV7-3; D unclear. The germline V gene encodes CDR1 SGHTA and CDR2 FQGTGA. V was clipped by 2 bases and J by 2 bases, with 8 bases between them. The CDR3 runs to 14 residues. The CDR3 reads CASSLYYDTDTQYF. In DNA form, the CDR3 reads TGTGCCAGCAGCTTATACTATGACACAGATACGCAGTATTTT.

This rearrangement joins TRBV7-9 to TRBJ2-3, with D maybe TRBD1 (6 bases). Germline V lookup: CDR1 SEHNR, CDR2 FQNEAQ (reference sequence). V dropped 4 bases and J dropped 8 bases, with 10 bases sitting between them. The CDR3 runs to 12 residues. CDR3 DNA sequence: TGTGCCAGCAGCTCGGACAGCATTACGCAGTATTTT. Amino acids: CASSSDSITQYF.

Regarding this clone: Other DNA sequences in the sample encode the same CDR3. The gene calls are TRBV5-1 and TRBJ2-1; possibly TRBD2 for D (6 bases). V was trimmed by 0 bases and J by 3 bases, leaving 10 bases between them. The germline V gene encodes CDR1 SGHRS and CDR2 YFSETQ. CDR3 length: 15 residues. CDR3 DNA sequence: TGCGCCAGCAGCTTGGCCTCCGGGAGCTACAATGAGCAGTTCTTC. This gives the protein CASSLASGSYNEQFF.

Only one count was recorded for this clone. The chain has TRBV2 and TRBJ1-5, with TRBD1 identical over 9 bases. Trimming took 6 bases from V and 4 from J; bases not matched to a gene: 4. Germline assignment: CDR1 SNHLY and CDR2 FYNNEI. The CDR3 extends over 14 amino acids. The CDR3 DNA follows: TGTGCCAGCAGCGAGGACAGGGGAAATCAGCCCCAGCATTTT. Its protein product is CASSEDRGNQPQHF. The whole variable domain, filled in from reference TRBV2 and TRBJ1-5, reads EPEVTQTPSHQVTQMGQEVILRCVPISNHLYFYWYRQILGQKVEFLVSFYNNEISEKSEIFDDQFSVERPDGSNFTLKIRSTKLEDSAMYFCASSEDRGNQPQHFGDGTRLSIL.

This clone showed up just a few times. This sequence joins TRBV19 and TRBJ1-5; tentatively, D is TRBD1 (6 bases). The CDR3 loop spans 14 amino acids. Germline V gene sequence: CDR1 LNHDA, CDR2 SQIVND (reference sequence). V shed 3 bases and J shed 5 bases, with 11 bases lying between them. The CDR3 DNA follows: TGTGCCAGTAGTATGGTAGGGGGAGATCAGCCCCAGCATTTT. Its protein is CASSMVGGDQPQHF.

The CDR3 DNA reads TGTGCCAGCAGCCCGTCCCTATCTGAAGCTTTCTTT. Its translation is CASSPSLSEAFF. V gene TRBV7-8 combines with J gene TRBJ1-1; no clear D. Germline V lookup: CDR1 SGHVS, CDR2 FQNEAQ. The CDR3 is 12 amino acids. V lost 5 bases, J lost 6 bases, and 10 bases lay in between.

The sample holds one count of this clone. V usage is TRBV27 and J usage is TRBJ2-7; 7 nucleotides agree with TRBD1. The length of the CDR3 is 15 residues. Trimming at V came to 5 bases and at J to 1 base, leaving 8 bases not matched to a gene. Germline CDR1 MNHEY, CDR2 SMNVEV (reference sequence). CDR3 DNA: TGTGCCAGCAGTGCTACCTGGGACAGATCCTACGAGCAGTACTTC. Residues: CASSATWDRSYEQYF.

V and J are TRBV28 and TRBJ2-3; tentative D call: TRBD2 (5 bases). Germline V CDR1 and CDR2: MDHEN, SYDVKM. The V end was cut by 6 bases, the J end by 6 bases, with 10 bases between. This CDR3 spans 12 amino acids. The CDR3 loop is CASRGSLDTQYF. CDR3 coding DNA: TGTGCCAGCAGGGGGAGTCTCGATACGCAGTATTTT. The whole variable domain, filled in from reference TRBV28 and TRBJ2-3, reads DVKVTQSSRYLVKRTGEKVFLECVQDMDHENMFWYRQDPGLGLRLIYFSYDVKMKEKGDIPEGYSVSREKKERFSLILESASTNQTSMYLCASRGSLDTQYFGPGTRLTVL.

The chain uses TRBV12-5 and TRBJ2-5; the D is unclear. The CDR3 runs 14 residues. The germline gives CDR1 LGHNT, CDR2 FRNRAP. V shed 3 bases and J shed 5 bases, with 13 bases lying between them. The CDR3 nucleotides read TGTGCTAGTGGTTTAGGCAGCACGGCGGAGACCCAGTACTTC. It is translated as CASGLGSTAETQYF. The entire variable domain, with the rest obtained from reference TRBV12-5 and TRBJ2-5, is as follows: DARVTQTPRHKVTEMGQEVTMRCQPILGHNTVFWYRQTMMQGLELLAYFRNRAPLDDSGMPKDRFSAEMPDATLATLKIQPSEPRDSAVYFCASGLGSTAETQYFGPGTRLLVL.

The rearrangement links TRBV9 to TRBJ2-7, with 8 bases fitting TRBD1. CDR1 and CDR2 from the germline V gene are SGDLS and YYNGEE. The CDR3 spans 18 residues. V gave up 2 bases and J gave up 3 bases; unmatched junction bases: 16. The CDR3 nucleotides read TGTGCCAGCAGCGTTCGGGCAGCTACCGGGACAGGTCTCTACGAGCAGTACTTC. Translating it yields CASSVRAATGTGLYEQYF.

The genes are TRBV2 and TRBJ1-5; D perhaps matches TRBD1 (5 bases). Trimming pared 0 bases from V and 6 bases from J, leaving 12 bases between. This CDR3 is 15 amino acids long. CDR1 and CDR2 (germline): SNHLY, FYNNEI. The CDR3 DNA follows: TGTGCCAGCAGTGAAGCGCTGGGGGAGGTTCAGCCCCAGCATTTT. Translated, it gives CASSEALGEVQPQHF.

This clone showed up just a few times. The rearrangement links TRBV12-2 to TRBJ2-7. TRBV12-2 is assigned pseudogene status. The CDR3 has 12 residues. The CDR3 DNA is TGTGCAAGTCGTGGGCGCGAGTCGAGCGAGTACTTC. This codes for CASRGRESSEYF.

This clone turned up a few times. The chain is built from TRBV11-2 and TRBJ2-3; 10 bases agree with TRBD2. Germline V gene sequence: CDR1 SGHAT, CDR2 FQNNGV. The CDR3 sequence is 17 residues long. Trimming at V came to 5 bases and at J to 5 bases, leaving 13 bases not matched to a gene. The CDR3 region has the DNA TGTGCCAGCAGCCTCTGGGCTAGCGGGAGTGTCGGAGATACGCAGTATTTT. Protein: CASSLWASGSVGDTQYF.

Concerning this clone itself: The sample carries other DNA sequences with the same CDR3. V gene TRBV18 combines with J gene TRBJ2-7; TRBD1 aligns across 9 bases. There are 14 residues in the CDR3. The V and J ends lost 3 bases and 2 bases, in that order; junction bases with no gene match: 2. From germline, CDR1 is KGHSH and CDR2 LQKENI. The CDR3 sequence: CASSPGQGTYEQYF. CDR3 nucleotide sequence: TGTGCCAGCTCACCGGGACAGGGAACCTACGAGCAGTACTTC. The entire variable domain, with the rest obtained from reference TRBV18 and TRBJ2-7, is as follows: NAGVMQNPRHLVRRRGQEARLRCSPMKGHSHVYWYRQLPEEGLKFMVYLQKENIIDESGMPKERFSAEFPKEGPSILRIQQVVRGDSAAYFCASSPGQGTYEQYFGPGTRLTVT.

The V and J genes are TRBV7-6 and TRBJ1-2; TRBD1 matches at 9 bases. This CDR3 is built from 16 residues. CDR1 and CDR2 from the germline V gene are SGHVS and FNYEAQ. V lost 7 bases and J lost 6; bases outside the gene matches: 15. CDR3: CASTPQAGTGFHGYTF. The CDR3 nucleotides read TGTGCCAGCACCCCCCAGGCCGGGACAGGGTTTCATGGCTACACCTTC.

V is TRBV30 and J is TRBJ2-2; possibly TRBD2 for D (6 bases). CDR3 size: 15 residues. CDR1 and CDR2 from the germline V gene are GTSNPN and SVGIG (reference sequence). V was cut by 3 bases and J by 3 bases, with 14 bases left in between. This chain's CDR3 is CAWRPPGSYTGELFF. CDR3 bases: TGTGCCTGGAGACCCCCCGGGAGCTACACCGGGGAGCTGTTTTTT.